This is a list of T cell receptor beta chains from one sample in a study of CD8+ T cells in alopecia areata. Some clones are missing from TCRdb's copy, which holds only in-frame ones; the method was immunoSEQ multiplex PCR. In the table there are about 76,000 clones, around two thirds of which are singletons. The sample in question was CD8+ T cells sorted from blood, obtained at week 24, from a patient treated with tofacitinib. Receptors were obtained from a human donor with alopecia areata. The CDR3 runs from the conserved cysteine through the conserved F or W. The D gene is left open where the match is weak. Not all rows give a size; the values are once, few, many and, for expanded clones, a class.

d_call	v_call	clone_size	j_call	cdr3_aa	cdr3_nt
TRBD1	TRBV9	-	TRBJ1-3	CASSAGQGVSGNTIYF	TGTGCCAGCAGCGCGGGACAGGGCGTCTCTGGAAACACCATATATTTT
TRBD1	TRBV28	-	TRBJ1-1	CASGITGDHTEAFF	TGTGCCAGCGGGATAACAGGGGACCACACTGAAGCTTTCTTT
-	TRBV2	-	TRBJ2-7	CASSRDGPVYEQYF	TGTGCCAGCAGTAGGGATGGTCCGGTGTACGAGCAGTACTTC
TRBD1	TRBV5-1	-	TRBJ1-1	CASSLGTGYTEAFF	TGCGCCAGCAGCTTAGGGACAGGGTACACTGAAGCTTTCTTT
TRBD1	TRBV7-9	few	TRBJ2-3	CASSSGTGITDTQYF	TGTGCCAGCAGCTCCGGGACAGGGATCACAGATACGCAGTATTTT
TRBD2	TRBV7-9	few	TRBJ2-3	CASSFPTSGTDTQYF	TGTGCCAGCAGCTTTCCCACTAGCGGCACAGATACGCAGTATTTT
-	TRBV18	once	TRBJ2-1	CASSLTYNEQFF	TGTGCCAGCTCCCTAACCTACAATGAGCAGTTCTTC
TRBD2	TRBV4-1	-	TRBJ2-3	CASTNGGAGDTQYF	TGCGCCAGCACAAACGGGGGGGCTGGAGATACGCAGTATTTT
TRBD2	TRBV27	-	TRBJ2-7	CASSLRREGYEQYF	TGTGCCAGCAGCCTACGGCGGGAGGGCTACGAGCAGTACTTC
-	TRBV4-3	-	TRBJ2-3	CASSQDHGTLSTDTQYF	TGCGCCAGCAGCCAAGACCACGGGACACTTAGCACAGATACGCAGTATTTT
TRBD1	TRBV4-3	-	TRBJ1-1	CASSHLSGGTEAFF	TGCGCCAGCAGCCACCTTTCAGGGGGCACTGAAGCTTTCTTT
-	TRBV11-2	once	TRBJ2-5	CASSLAEETQYF	TGTGCCAGCAGCTTAGCGGAAGAGACCCAGTACTTC
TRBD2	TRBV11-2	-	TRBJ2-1	CASSLGRSGGINNEQFF	TGTGCCAGCAGCTTAGGTCGGAGCGGGGGGATTAACAATGAGCAGTTCTTC
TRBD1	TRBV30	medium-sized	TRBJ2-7	CAWSVGTGDNYEQYF	TGTGCCTGGAGTGTAGGTACAGGGGATAACTACGAGCAGTACTTC
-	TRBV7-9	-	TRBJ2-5	CASSLVDSLEETQYF	TGTGCCAGCAGCTTGGTGGACAGTTTAGAAGAGACCCAGTACTTC
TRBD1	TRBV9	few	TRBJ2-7	CASSATGTGVGEQYF	TGTGCCAGCAGCGCCACCGGGACAGGGGTGGGCGAGCAGTACTTC
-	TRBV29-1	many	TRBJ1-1	CSVEWTQGFSEAFF	TGCAGCGTTGAATGGACACAGGGTTTCTCTGAAGCTTTCTTT
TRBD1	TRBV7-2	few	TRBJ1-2	CASSTPGTDFVAGYTF	TGTGCCAGCAGCACCCCCGGGACAGACTTCGTCGCTGGCTACACCTTC
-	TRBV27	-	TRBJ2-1	CASTLGGASYNEQFF	TGTGCCAGCACTCTGGGGGGGGCTTCCTACAATGAGCAGTTCTTC
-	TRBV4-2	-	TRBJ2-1	CASSQEYGKEQFF	TGTGCCAGCAGCCAAGAGTATGGAAAAGAGCAGTTCTTC
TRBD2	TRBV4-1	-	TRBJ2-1	CASSQSGSGSSYNEQFF	TGCGCCAGCAGCCAATCCGGTAGCGGGAGCTCCTACAATGAGCAGTTCTTC
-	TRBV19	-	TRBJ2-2	CASSWDGELFF	TGTGCCAGTAGTTGGGACGGGGAGCTGTTTTTT
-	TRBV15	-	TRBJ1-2	CATSSSRFGGYTF	TGTGCCACCAGCAGCAGCAGGTTCGGTGGCTACACCTTC
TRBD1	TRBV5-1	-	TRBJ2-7	CASSWGTGQGADEQYF	TGCGCCAGCAGCTGGGGGACAGGACAGGGGGCCGACGAGCAGTACTTC
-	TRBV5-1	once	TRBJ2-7	CASSAGFEQYF	TGCGCCAGCAGCGCCGGGTTCGAGCAGTACTTC
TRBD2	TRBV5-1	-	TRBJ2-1	CASSPGLAGEVEQFF	TGCGCCAGCAGCCCCGGACTAGCGGGAGAAGTTGAGCAGTTCTTC
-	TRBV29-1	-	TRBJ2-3	CSVVAASTDTQYF	TGCAGCGTTGTAGCGGCTAGCACAGATACGCAGTATTTT
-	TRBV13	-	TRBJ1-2	CASSLAYRDTNYGYTF	TGTGCCAGCAGCTTAGCCTACCGGGACACCAATTATGGCTACACCTTC
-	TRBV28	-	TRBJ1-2	CASIPRGTNYGYTF	TGTGCCAGCATCCCTCGGGGAACTAACTATGGCTACACCTTC
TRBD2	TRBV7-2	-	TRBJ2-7	CASTPSGGPREQYF	TGTGCCAGCACCCCTTCGGGAGGGCCCCGCGAGCAGTACTTC
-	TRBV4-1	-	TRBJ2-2	CASSVRVDTGELFF	TGCGCCAGCAGCGTCAGGGTGGACACCGGGGAGCTGTTTTTT
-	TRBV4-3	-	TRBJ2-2	CASSQENWNTGELFF	TGCGCCAGCAGCCAAGAGAACTGGAACACCGGGGAGCTGTTTTTT
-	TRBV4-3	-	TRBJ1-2	CASSQDRGNYGYTF	TGCGCCAGCAGCCAAGATCGGGGGAACTATGGCTACACCTTC
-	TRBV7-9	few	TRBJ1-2	CASSLSGYTF	TGTGCCAGCAGCTTATCTGGCTACACCTTC
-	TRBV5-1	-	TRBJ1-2	CASSPGARYGYTF	TGCGCCAGCAGCCCCGGGGCCCGATATGGCTACACCTTC
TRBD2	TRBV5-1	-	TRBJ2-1	CASSLTSARANEQFF	TGCGCCAGCAGTTTGACTAGCGCGCGGGCCAATGAGCAGTTCTTC
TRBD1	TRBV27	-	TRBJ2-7	CASSSTTGGYEQYF	TGTGCCAGCAGTTCGACGACAGGGGGCTACGAGCAGTACTTC
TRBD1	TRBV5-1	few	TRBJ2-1	CASGQGTGYNEQFF	TGCGCCAGCGGACAAGGGACAGGGTACAATGAGCAGTTCTTC
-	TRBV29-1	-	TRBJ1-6	CSVRQGNSPLHF	TGCAGCGTTCGGCAGGGTAATTCACCCCTCCACTTT
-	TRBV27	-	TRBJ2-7	CASSYQGLPHEQYF	TGTGCCAGCAGTTACCAGGGCCTCCCCCACGAGCAGTACTTC
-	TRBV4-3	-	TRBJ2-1	CASSQELRSSYNEQFF	TGCGCCAGCAGCCAAGAATTGAGGAGCTCCTACAATGAGCAGTTCTTC